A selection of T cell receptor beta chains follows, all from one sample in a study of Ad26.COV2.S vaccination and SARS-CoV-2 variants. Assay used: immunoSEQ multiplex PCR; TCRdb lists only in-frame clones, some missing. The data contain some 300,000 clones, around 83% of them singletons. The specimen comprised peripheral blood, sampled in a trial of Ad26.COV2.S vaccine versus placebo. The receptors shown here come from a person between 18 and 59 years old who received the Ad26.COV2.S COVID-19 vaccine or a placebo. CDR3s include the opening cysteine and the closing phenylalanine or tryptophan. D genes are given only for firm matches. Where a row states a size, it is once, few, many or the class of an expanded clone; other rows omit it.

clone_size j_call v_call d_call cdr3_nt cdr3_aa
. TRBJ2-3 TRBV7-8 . TGTGCCAGCAGCTTAACCCTCGGTCTAGATACGCAGTATTTT CASSLTLGLDTQYF
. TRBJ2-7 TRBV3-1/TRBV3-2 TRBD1 TGTGCCAGCAGCCTTGCCCCTTCCGGGACAGGGGGCGAGCAGTACTTC CASSLAPSGTGGEQYF
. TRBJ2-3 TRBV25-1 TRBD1 TGTGCCAGCAGTGGGACAGGTCCCACAGATACGCAGTATTTT CASSGTGPTDTQYF
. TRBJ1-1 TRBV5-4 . TGTGCCAGCAGCTTGGCGGGGGATGGGATGAACACTGAAGCTTTCTTT CASSLAGDGMNTEAFF
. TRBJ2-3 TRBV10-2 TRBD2 TGCGCCAGCAGTGAATTAATAGCGGGGTTCACAGATACGCAGTATTTT CASSELIAGFTDTQYF
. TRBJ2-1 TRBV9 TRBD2 TGTGCCAGCAGCTTTAGCGGGGGGTCCCTCTACAATGAGCAGTTCTTC CASSFSGGSLYNEQFF
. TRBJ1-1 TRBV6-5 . TGTGCCAGCAGGGTCCAGGATAACACTGAAGCTTTCTTT CASRVQDNTEAFF
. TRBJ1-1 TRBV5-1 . TGCGCCAGCAGCGGTACTGCGAACACTGAAGCTTTCTTT CASSGTANTEAFF
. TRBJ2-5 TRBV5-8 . TGTGCCAGCAGCCTGGGGACCAGGGGGGGAGGACAAGAGACCCAGTACTTC CASSLGTRGGGQETQYF
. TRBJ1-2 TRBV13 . TGTGCCAGCAGCTTAGTGGAGGCTGTCAAAATCGGTGGCTACACCTTC CASSLVEAVKIGGYTF
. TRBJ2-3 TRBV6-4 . TGTGCCAGCAGTGAAAGCGTAACGTCTAGCACAGATACGCAGTATTTT CASSESVTSSTDTQYF
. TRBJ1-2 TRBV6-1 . TGTGCCAGCAGTGAAAACGGGGATTGGGGATATGGCTACACCTTC CASSENGDWGYGYTF
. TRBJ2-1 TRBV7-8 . TGTGCCGTCTTCGGCGGAGGGACCTACAATGAGCAGTTCTTC CAVFGGGTYNEQFF
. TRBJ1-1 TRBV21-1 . TGTGCCAGCAGCAATCGGGGATACGACACTGAAGCTTTCTTT CASSNRGYDTEAFF
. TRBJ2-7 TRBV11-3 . TGTGCCAGCAGCTTTATAGGCTGGTACGAGCAGTACTTC CASSFIGWYEQYF
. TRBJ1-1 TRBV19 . TGTGCCAGTAGTTTATCGGGGAACACTGAAGCTTTCTTT CASSLSGNTEAFF
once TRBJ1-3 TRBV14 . TGTGCCAGCAGCCAAATAATCGGTGGAAACACCATATATTTT CASSQIIGGNTIYF
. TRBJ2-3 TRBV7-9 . TGTGCCAGCAGCCTGGGTCTTACCAGCACAGATACGCAGTATTTT CASSLGLTSTDTQYF
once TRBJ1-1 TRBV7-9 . TGTGCCAGCACGCTCGGCGGCAGGGCTATCGATCGGGACACTGAAGCTTTCTTT CASTLGGRAIDRDTEAFF
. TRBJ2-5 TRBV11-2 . TGTGCCAGCAGCTTAAATCCGGGGGCCCAAGAGACCCAGTACTTC CASSLNPGAQETQYF
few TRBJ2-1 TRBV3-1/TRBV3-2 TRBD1 TGTGCCAGCAGCCAATACAGGGGACAGAACTACAATGAGCAGTTCTTC CASSQYRGQNYNEQFF
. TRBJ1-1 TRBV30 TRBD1 TGTGCCTGGCAGCCTATGGGACAGGGAGGGACTGAAGCTTTCTTT CAWQPMGQGGTEAFF
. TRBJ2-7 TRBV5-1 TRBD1 TGCGCCAGCAGCTGGACAGGGACCGACGAGCAGTACTTC CASSWTGTDEQYF
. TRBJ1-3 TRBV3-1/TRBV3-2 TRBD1 TGTGCCAGCAGCCAAGGCGGGACAGTCTCTGGAAACACCATATATTTT CASSQGGTVSGNTIYF
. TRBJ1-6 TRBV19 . TGTGCCAGTAGTACTAACTCGAAGGGTTCACCCCTCCACTTT CASSTNSKGSPLHF
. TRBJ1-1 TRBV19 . TGTGCCAGTAGATCAGACGGTAACACTGAAGCTTTCTTT CASRSDGNTEAFF
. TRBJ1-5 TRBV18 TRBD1 TGTGCCAGCTCAGAAGGGACAGGGGGCAATCAGCCCCAGCATTTT CASSEGTGGNQPQHF
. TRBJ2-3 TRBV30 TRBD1 TGTGCCTGGAGTGATCCCAGGGGGCGATCAGATACGCAGTATTTT CAWSDPRGRSDTQYF
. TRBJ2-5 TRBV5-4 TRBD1 TGTGCCAGTCGAACAGGGGGCGACCGGGAGACCCAGTACTTC CASRTGGDRETQYF
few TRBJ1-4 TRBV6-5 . TGTGCCAGCAGTTACCAGGGAGGGCTGGGTTCGGAAAAACTGTTTTTT CASSYQGGLGSEKLFF
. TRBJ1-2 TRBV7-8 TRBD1 TGTGCCAGCAGCTCCAGGACAGGGGCTAACTATGGCTACACCTTC CASSSRTGANYGYTF
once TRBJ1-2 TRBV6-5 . TGTGCCAGCAGTTACTCTTACTCGGGGGTGGCCTATGGCTACACCTTC CASSYSYSGVAYGYTF
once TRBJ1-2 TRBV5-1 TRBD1 TGCGCCAGCAGCTTTGGACAGGGTAGTGGCTACACCTTC CASSFGQGSGYTF
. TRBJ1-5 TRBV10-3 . TGTGCCATCAGTGTTCAGGGTAATCAGCCCCAGCATTTT CAISVQGNQPQHF
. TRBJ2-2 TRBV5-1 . TGCGCCAGCAGCCCGAAGGACAGATCGAACACCGGGGAGCTGTTTTTT CASSPKDRSNTGELFF
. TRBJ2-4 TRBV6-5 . TGTGCCAGCAGTTACTCGTGGGAGCTAGCCAAAAACATTCAGTACTTC CASSYSWELAKNIQYF
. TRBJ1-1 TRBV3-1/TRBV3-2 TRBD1 TGTGCCAGCAGCAGAGGGGACAGCCTTGAAGCTTTCTTT CASSRGDSLEAFF
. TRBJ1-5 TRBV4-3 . TGCGCCAGCAGCCAAGATTTTCTGACAGATAGCAATCAGCCCCAGCATTTT CASSQDFLTDSNQPQHF
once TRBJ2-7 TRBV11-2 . TGTGCCAGCAGCTTGGCGGGGGCCCACTCCTACGAGCAGTACTTC CASSLAGAHSYEQYF
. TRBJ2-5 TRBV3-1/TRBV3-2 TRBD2 TGTGCCAGCCGAGAACTAGCGCAAGAGACCCAGTACTTC CASRELAQETQYF
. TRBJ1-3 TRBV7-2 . TGTGCCAGCAGCTTACCGGAGGGAGGGGGAGACACCATATATTTT CASSLPEGGGDTIYF
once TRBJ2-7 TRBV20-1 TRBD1 TGCAGTGCCGTTGGGGACAGCGAGCAGTACTTC CSAVGDSEQYF
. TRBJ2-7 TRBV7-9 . TGTGCCAGCAGCCCCGGCAGAGGGGGGGGCCCCCAGGACGAGCAGTACTTC CASSPGRGGGPQDEQYF
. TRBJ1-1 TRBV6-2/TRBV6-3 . TGTGCCAGCAGTTACAGCCAAGGCAGGGGGAACACTGAAGCTTTCTTT CASSYSQGRGNTEAFF
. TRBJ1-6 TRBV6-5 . TGTGCCGCGAGTGCGAGGGATAATTCACCCCTCCACTTT CAASARDNSPLHF
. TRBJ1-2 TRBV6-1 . TGTGCCAGCAGTGAAGCGAAGGGGGTCAACTATGGCTACACCTTC CASSEAKGVNYGYTF